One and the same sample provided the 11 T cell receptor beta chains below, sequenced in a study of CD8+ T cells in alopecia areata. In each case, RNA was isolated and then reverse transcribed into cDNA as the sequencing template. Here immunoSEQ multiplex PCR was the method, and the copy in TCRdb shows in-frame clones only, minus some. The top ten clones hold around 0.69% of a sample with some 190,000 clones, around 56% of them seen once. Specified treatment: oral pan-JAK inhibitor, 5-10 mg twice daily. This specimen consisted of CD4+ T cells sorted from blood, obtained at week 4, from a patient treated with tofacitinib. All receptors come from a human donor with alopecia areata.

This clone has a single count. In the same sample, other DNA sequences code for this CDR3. CDR3 DNA sequence: TGTGCCATCAGTGACTCCTACGAGCAGTACTTC. Encoded protein: CAISDSYEQYF. The chain links TRBV10-3 to TRBJ2-7; D not resolved. CDR1 ENHRY and CDR2 SYGVKD come from the germline V gene. The CDR3 has 11 amino acids. The V end lost 3 bases, the J end lost 0 bases, and 0 bases lay between the germline ends.

CDR3 amino acids: CASARQGQQETQYF. Written as DNA, the CDR3 is TGTGCCAGCGCACGACAGGGGCAACAAGAGACCCAGTACTTC. The chain is built from TRBV28 and TRBJ2-5, with TRBD1 matching over 8 bases. Germline values: CDR1 MDHEN, CDR2 SYDVKM. J gave up 2 bases and V 8 bases, and 7 bases lay outside the gene matches. This CDR3 is built from 14 residues.

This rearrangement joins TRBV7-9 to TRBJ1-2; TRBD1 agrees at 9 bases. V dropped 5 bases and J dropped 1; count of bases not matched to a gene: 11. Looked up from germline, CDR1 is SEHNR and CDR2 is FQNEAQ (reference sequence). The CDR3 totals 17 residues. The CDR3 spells CASSGVTGTGNNYGYTF. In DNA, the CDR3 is TGTGCCAGCAGCGGGGTAACCGGGACAGGGAATAACTATGGCTACACCTTC.

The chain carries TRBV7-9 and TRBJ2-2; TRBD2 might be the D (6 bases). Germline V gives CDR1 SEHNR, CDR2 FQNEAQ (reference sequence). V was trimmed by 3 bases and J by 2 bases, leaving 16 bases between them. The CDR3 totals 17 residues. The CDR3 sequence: CASSFRRGGLNTGELFF. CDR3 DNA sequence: TGTGCCAGCAGCTTTCGGAGGGGCGGGCTCAACACCGGGGAGCTGTTTTTT.

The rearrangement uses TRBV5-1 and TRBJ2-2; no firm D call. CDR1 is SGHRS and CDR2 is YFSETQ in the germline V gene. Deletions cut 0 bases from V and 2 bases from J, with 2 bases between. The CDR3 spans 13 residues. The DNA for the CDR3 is TGCGCCAGCAGCTTGGATAACACCGGGGAGCTGTTTTTT. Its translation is CASSLDNTGELFF.

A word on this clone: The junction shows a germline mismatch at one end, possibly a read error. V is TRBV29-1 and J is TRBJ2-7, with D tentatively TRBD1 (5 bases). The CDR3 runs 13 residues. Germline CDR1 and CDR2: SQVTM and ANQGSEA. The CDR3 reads CSVQEQDPYEQYF. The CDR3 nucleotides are TGCAGCGTTCAAGAACAGGACCCCTACGAGCAGTACTTC.

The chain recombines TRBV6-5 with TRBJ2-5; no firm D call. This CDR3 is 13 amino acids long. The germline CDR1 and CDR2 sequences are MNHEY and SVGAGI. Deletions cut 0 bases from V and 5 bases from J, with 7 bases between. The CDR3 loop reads CASSYSRRETQYF. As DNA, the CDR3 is TGTGCCAGCAGTTACTCGAGACGGGAGACCCAGTACTTC.

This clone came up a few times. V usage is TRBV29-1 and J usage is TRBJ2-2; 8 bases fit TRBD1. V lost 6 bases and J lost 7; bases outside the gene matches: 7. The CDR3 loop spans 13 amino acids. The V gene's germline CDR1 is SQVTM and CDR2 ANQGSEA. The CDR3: CSVRDRWDGELFF. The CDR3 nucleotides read TGCAGCGTCCGGGACAGGTGGGACGGGGAGCTGTTTTTT.

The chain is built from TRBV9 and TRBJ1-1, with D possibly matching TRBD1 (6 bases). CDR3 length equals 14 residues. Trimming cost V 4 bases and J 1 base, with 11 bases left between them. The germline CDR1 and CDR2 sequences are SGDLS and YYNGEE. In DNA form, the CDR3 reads TGTGCCAGCAGCTTCGGGACACGGAACACTGAAGCTTTCTTT. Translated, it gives CASSFGTRNTEAFF.

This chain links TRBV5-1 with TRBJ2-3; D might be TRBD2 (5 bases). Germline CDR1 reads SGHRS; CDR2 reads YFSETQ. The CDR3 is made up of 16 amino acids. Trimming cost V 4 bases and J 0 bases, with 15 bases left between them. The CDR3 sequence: CASSTHSSRSTDTQYF. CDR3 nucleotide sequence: TGCGCCAGCAGCACCCATTCTAGCAGAAGCACAGATACGCAGTATTTT.

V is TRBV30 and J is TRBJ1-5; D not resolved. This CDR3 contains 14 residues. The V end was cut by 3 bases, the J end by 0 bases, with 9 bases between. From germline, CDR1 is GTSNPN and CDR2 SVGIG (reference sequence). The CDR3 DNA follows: TGTGCCTGGAGCAGGTCGATTAGCAATCAGCCCCAGCATTTT. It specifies CAWSRSISNQPQHF.